This is a list of T cell receptor beta chains from one sample in a study of blood T cell repertoires in COVID-19. Using immunoSEQ multiplex PCR, the repertoire was profiled, and TCRdb retains in-frame clones only, with some absent. The sample records roughly 200,000 clones, 65% to 90% being singletons. The sample comprised PBMCs or T cells enriched from blood (not recorded which). These TCRs come from a woman aged 60-70 years with acute COVID-19. Both conserved end residues are part of each CDR3. Fields, in order: J gene, clone size, D gene, V gene, CDR3 protein, CDR3 DNA. A D gene is named only where the DNA matches it firmly. Not all rows give a size; the values are once, few, many and, for expanded clones, a class.

TRBJ1-5	.	.	TRBV19	CASSITWQGGNQPQHF	TGTGCCAGTAGTATTACCTGGCAGGGTGGCAATCAGCCCCAGCATTTT
TRBJ2-1	.	.	TRBV7-2	CASSLAGTESYNEQFF	TGTGCCAGCAGCTTAGCAGGGACTGAGTCCTACAATGAGCAGTTCTTC
TRBJ2-1	.	TRBD2	TRBV6-2/TRBV6-3	CASSGQRGGYNEQFF	TGTGCCAGCAGTGGACAGCGGGGGGGCTACAATGAGCAGTTCTTC
TRBJ2-1	.	TRBD2	TRBV9	CASSVATSGAYNEQFF	TGTGCCAGCAGCGTAGCTACTAGCGGTGCCTACAATGAGCAGTTCTTC
TRBJ2-1	.	.	TRBV10-3	CAITNGGAEQFF	TGTGCCATCACCAATGGCGGGGCTGAGCAGTTCTTC
TRBJ1-4	.	.	TRBV4-3	CASSQGGQGNEKLFF	TGCGCCAGCAGCCAAGGGGGGCAGGGGAATGAAAAACTGTTTTTT
TRBJ2-1	.	TRBD2	TRBV7-2	CASRRGGLKWNEQFF	TGTGCCAGCAGGCGGGGGGGGCTTAAGTGGAATGAGCAGTTCTTC
TRBJ1-1	.	TRBD1	TRBV19	CASSIQAGGHTEAFF	TGTGCCAGTAGTATCCAGGCAGGGGGCCACACTGAAGCTTTCTTT
TRBJ2-5	once	TRBD2	TRBV10-2	CASTREGGNGETQYF	TGCGCCAGCACCCGGGAGGGGGGCAATGGGGAGACCCAGTACTTC
TRBJ2-2	few	TRBD1	TRBV7-2	CASSVGQGMGELFF	TGTGCCAGCAGCGTTGGACAGGGCATGGGGGAGCTGTTTTTT
TRBJ1-2	.	.	TRBV5-1	CASSQTVYGYTF	TGCGCCAGCAGCCAGACAGTGTATGGCTACACCTTC
TRBJ2-1	.	TRBD2	TRBV5-4	CASSLGGLAGDNEQFF	TGTGCCAGCAGCCTTGGGGGACTAGCGGGAGACAATGAGCAGTTCTTC
TRBJ2-5	.	TRBD2	TRBV7-2	CASSLTSGGGKGETQYF	TGTGCCAGCAGCCTGACTAGCGGGGGGGGTAAAGGAGAGACCCAGTACTTC
TRBJ2-2	.	TRBD1	TRBV4-2	CASSFPTGQGPGELFF	TGTGCCAGCAGCTTCCCTACGGGACAGGGACCCGGGGAGCTGTTTTTT
TRBJ1-2	.	.	TRBV10-3	CAISAGDLAYGYTF	TGTGCCATCAGTGCGGGGGACCTCGCCTATGGCTACACCTTC
TRBJ2-3	.	TRBD2	TRBV14	CASSQNTGGTDTQYF	TGTGCCAGCAGCCAGAATACGGGGGGAACAGATACGCAGTATTTT
TRBJ1-2	many	.	TRBV13	CASSQGSRQFLNYGYTF	TGTGCCAGCAGCCAAGGTTCCAGACAGTTCCTTAACTATGGCTACACCTTC
TRBJ2-7	.	.	TRBV18	CASSPPGVGREQYF	TGTGCCAGCTCACCACCCGGAGTGGGGCGCGAGCAGTACTTC
TRBJ2-1	.	.	TRBV6-5	CASSYSAEQFF	TGTGCCAGCAGTTACTCGGCAGAGCAGTTCTTC
TRBJ1-1	.	.	TRBV7-9	CASSLDQGMTNTEAFF	TGTGCCAGCAGCTTAGACCAGGGAATGACGAACACTGAAGCTTTCTTT
TRBJ1-4	.	.	TRBV27	CASSPWRGGGTNEKLFF	TGTGCCAGCAGTCCCTGGAGGGGGGGAGGAACTAATGAAAAACTGTTTTTT
TRBJ1-4	.	.	TRBV30	CAWSVGGDEKLFF	TGTGCCTGGAGTGTGGGGGGTGATGAAAAACTGTTTTTT
TRBJ1-2	.	.	TRBV19	CASKGGLSPDGYTF	TGTGCCAGTAAAGGAGGTCTATCCCCCGATGGCTACACCTTC
TRBJ2-3	.	TRBD2	TRBV7-6	CASSAGLAGGADTQYF	TGTGCCAGCAGCGCGGGACTAGCGGGGGGGGCAGATACGCAGTATTTT
TRBJ1-5	few	.	TRBV7-9	CASSLDTQPQHF	TGTGCCAGCAGCTTAGACACCCAGCCCCAGCATTTT
TRBJ2-7	.	TRBD1	TRBV24-1	CATEPGTGGYEQYF	TGTGCCACCGAGCCCGGGACAGGGGGCTACGAGCAGTACTTC
TRBJ2-7	once	.	TRBV5-1	CASSGEGGLEQYF	TGCGCCAGCAGCGGGGAAGGAGGCCTCGAGCAGTACTTC
TRBJ1-6	.	TRBD1	TRBV6-5	CASRSRGQGDSPLHF	TGTGCCAGCAGGAGTAGGGGACAGGGGGATTCACCCCTCCACTTT
TRBJ2-1	.	TRBD2	TRBV7-2	CASRSSGSSYNEQFF	TGTGCCAGCAGGTCTAGCGGGAGTTCCTACAATGAGCAGTTCTTC